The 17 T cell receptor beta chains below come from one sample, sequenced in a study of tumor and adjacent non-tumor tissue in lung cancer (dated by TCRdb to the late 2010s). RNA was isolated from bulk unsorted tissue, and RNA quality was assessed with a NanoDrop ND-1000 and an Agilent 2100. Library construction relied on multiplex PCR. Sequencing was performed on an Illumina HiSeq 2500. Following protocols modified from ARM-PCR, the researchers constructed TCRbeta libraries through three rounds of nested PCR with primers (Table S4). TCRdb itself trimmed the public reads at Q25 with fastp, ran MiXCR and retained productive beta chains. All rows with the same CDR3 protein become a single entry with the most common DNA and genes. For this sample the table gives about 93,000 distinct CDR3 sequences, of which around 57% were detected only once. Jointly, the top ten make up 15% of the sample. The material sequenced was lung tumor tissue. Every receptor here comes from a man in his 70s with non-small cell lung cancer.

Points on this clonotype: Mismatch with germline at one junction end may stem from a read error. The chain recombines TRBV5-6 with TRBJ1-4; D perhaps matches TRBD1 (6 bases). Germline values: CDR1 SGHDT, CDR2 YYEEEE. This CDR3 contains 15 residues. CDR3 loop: CANSLPGQLNEKLFF. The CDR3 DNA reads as TGTGCCAACAGCCTACCGGGACAATTAAATGAAAAACTGTTTTTT.

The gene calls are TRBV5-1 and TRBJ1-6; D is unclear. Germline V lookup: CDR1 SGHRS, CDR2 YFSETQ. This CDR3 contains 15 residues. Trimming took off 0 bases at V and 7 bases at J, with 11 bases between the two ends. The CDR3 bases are TGCGCCAGCAGCTTGGATGCGCCATACAATTCACCCCTCCACTTT. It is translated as CASSLDAPYNSPLHF.

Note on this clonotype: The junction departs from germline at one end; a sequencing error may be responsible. CDR3 residues: CAISESVGEVYNGQFF. CDR3 nucleotides: TGTGCCATCAGTGAATCAGTGGGAGAGGTCTACAATGGGCAGTTCTTC. The chain couples TRBV10-3 to TRBJ2-1; D might be TRBD2 (5 bases). This CDR3 spans 16 amino acids. Germline V gene lookup returns CDR1 ENHRY and CDR2 SYGVKD.

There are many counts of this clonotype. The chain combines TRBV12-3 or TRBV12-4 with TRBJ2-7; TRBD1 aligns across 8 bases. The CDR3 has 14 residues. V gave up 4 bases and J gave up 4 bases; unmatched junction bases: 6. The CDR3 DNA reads TGTGCCAGCAGTTACAGGACAGGGTCTTACGAGCAGTACTTC. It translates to CASSYRTGSYEQYF.

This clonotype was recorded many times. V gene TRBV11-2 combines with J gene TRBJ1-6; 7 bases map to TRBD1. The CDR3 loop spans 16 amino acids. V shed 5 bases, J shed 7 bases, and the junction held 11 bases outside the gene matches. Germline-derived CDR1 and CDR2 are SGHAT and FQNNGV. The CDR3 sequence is CASSQTTGNTNSPLHF. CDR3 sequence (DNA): TGTGCCAGCAGCCAAACGACAGGGAATACGAATTCACCCCTCCACTTT.

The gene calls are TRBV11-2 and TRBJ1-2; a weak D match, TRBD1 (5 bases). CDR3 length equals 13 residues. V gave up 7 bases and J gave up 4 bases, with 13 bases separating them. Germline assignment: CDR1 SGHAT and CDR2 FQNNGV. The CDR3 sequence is CASNQGHAYGYTF. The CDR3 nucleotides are TGTGCCAGCAACCAGGGCCATGCCTATGGCTACACCTTC.

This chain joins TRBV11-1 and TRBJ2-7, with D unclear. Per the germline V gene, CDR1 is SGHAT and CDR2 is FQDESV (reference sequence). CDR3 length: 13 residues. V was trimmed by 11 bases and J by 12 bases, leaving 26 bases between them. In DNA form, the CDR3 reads TGTGCCTGCGGTTACTCCAAAGTGGGGTTTTCGTACTTC. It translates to CACGYSKVGFSYF.

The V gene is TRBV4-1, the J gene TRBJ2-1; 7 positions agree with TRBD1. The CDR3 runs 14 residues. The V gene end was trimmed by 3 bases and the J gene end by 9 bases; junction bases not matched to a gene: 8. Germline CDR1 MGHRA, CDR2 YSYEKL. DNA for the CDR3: TGCGCCAGCAGCCACCGGAGACAGGGCGGTGAGCAGTTCTTC. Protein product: CASSHRRQGGEQFF.

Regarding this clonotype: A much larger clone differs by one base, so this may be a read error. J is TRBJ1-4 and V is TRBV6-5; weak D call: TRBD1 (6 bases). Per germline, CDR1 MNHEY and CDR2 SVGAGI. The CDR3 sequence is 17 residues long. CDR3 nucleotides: TGTGCCAGCAGTTACGCATTGACAGGAGCAACTAGTGAAAAACTGTTTTTT. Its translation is CASSYALTGATSEKLFF.

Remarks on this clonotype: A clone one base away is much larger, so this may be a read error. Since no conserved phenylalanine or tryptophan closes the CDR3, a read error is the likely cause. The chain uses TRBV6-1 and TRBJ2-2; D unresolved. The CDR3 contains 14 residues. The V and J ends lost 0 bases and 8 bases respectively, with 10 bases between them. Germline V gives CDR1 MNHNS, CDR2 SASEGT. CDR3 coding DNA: TGTGCCAGCAGTGAAGCGCCTAGGTATGGGGAGCTGTTTCTT. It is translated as CASSEAPRYGELFL.

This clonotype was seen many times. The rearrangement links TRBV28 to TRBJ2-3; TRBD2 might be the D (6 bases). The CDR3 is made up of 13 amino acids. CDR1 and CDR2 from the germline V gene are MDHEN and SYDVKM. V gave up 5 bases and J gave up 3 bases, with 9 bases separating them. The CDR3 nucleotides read TGTGCCAGCAGTCGACTAGTGACAGATACGCAGTATTTT. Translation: CASSRLVTDTQYF. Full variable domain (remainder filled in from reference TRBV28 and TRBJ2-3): DVKVTQSSRYLVKRTGEKVFLECVQDMDHENMFWYRQDPGLGLRLIYFSYDVKMKEKGDIPEGYSVSREKKERFSLILESASTNQTSMYLCASSRLVTDTQYFGPGTRLTVL.

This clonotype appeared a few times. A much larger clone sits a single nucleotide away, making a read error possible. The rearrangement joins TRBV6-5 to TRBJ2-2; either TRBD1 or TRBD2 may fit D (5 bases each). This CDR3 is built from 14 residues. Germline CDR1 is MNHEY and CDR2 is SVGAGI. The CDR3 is CACSYAGSTGELFF. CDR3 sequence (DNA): TGTGCCTGCAGTTACGCAGGGAGCACCGGGGAGCTGTTTTTT.

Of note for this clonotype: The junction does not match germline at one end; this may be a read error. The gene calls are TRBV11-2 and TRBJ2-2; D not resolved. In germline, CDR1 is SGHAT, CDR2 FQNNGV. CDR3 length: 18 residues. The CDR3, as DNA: TGTGCCAGCAGCTTAGCGATGGGGAAGGGTCCTAACACCGGAGAGCTGTTTTTT. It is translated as CASSLAMGKGPNTGELFF.

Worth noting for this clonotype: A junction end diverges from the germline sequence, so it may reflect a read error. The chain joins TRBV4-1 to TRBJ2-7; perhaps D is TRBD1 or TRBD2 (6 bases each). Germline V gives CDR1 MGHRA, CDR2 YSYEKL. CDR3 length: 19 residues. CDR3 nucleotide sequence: TGCGTCAGCAGCCACAGGTTAACAGGGAGGCTTGGGGTAGTCCCCGAGCAGTACTTC. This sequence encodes CVSSHRLTGRLGVVPEQYF.

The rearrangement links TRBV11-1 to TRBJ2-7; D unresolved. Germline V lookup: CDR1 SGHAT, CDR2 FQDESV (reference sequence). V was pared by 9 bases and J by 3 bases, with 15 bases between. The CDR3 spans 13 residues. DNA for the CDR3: TGTGCCAGTGGCTCCCGTCAGAACTACGAGCAGTACTTC. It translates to CASGSRQNYEQYF.

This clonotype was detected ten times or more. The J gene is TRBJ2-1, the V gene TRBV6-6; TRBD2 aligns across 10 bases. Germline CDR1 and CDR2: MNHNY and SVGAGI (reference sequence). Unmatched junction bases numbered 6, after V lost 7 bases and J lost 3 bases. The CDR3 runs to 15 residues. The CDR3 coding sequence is TGTGCCAGCACCCGGACTAGCGGATTCTACAATGAGCAGTTCTTC. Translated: CASTRTSGFYNEQFF.

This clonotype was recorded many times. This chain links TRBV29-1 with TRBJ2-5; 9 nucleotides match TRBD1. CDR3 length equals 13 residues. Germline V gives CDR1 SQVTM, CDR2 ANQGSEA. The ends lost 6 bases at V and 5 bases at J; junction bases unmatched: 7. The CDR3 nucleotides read TGCAGCGTAGCGGACAGGGGAACGGAGACCCAGTACTTC. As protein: CSVADRGTETQYF.